This entry lists 19 T cell receptor beta chains sequenced from one sample in a study of CD8 T cells in ankylosing spondylitis. In TCRdb, the 5' RACE reads were re-called with MiXCR into one record per CDR3 protein. In the table there are 300,000 to 350,000 distinct CDR3 sequences, around 21% of which are singletons. Sequencing input: blood, either unsorted or a sorted T cell fraction (not recorded which). The receptors originated from a female donor with ankylosing spondylitis or in good health (not recorded which).

This sequence joins TRBV27 and TRBJ1-5, with 7 bases that match TRBD1. V trimming: 6 bases; J trimming: 5 bases; junction bases outside the gene matches: 10. Per the germline V gene, CDR1 is MNHEY and CDR2 is SMNVEV (reference sequence). The CDR3 contains 15 residues. CDR3 in DNA: TGTGCCAGCAGCCCACTCCGGGACAGTTATCAGCCCCAGCATTTT. This gives the protein CASSPLRDSYQPQHF.

The chain links TRBV20-1 to TRBJ2-5; D unclear. Germline V lookup: CDR1 DFQATT, CDR2 SNEGSKA (reference sequence). Trimming pared 0 bases from V and 7 bases from J, leaving 9 bases between. There are 12 residues in the CDR3. This chain's CDR3 is CSARDRMGTQYF. DNA of the CDR3: TGCAGTGCTAGAGATCGAATGGGGACCCAGTACTTC.

The sample holds a few counts of this clonotype. The chain is built from TRBV11-3 and TRBJ2-1, with TRBD2 identical over 7 bases. Losses at the gene ends were 10 bases for V and 0 bases for J; bases not matched to a gene: 6. Germline V gene sequence: CDR1 SGHNT, CDR2 YENEEA. The CDR3 consists of 14 residues. CDR3 amino acids: CAMPSGSSYNEQFF. The DNA for the CDR3 is TGTGCCATGCCTAGCGGCAGCTCCTACAATGAGCAGTTCTTC.

This clonotype was detected many times. The genes are TRBV10-3 and TRBJ1-2; D not resolved. Deletions cut 2 bases from V and 3 bases from J, with 10 bases between. Per germline, CDR1 ENHRY and CDR2 SYGVKD. The CDR3 totals 14 residues. The CDR3 nucleotides are TGTGCCATCAGTGAGCAGGAACGGGACTATGGCTACACCTTC. Its translation: CAISEQERDYGYTF.

This clonotype is a singleton in its sample. The rearrangement uses TRBV10-2 and TRBJ2-3, with TRBD2 matching 14 bases. The germline V gene has CDR1 WSHSY and CDR2 SAAADI. The CDR3 is made up of 18 amino acids. After removal of 6 bases from V and 5 bases from J, the junction contained 13 bases not matched to a gene. The CDR3 DNA reads TGCGCCAGCAGGCCCTCCGGGACTAGCGGGGGAGCGGGAGATACGCAGTATTTT. This codes for CASRPSGTSGGAGDTQYF.

V and J are TRBV4-2 and TRBJ1-6, with no clear D. The V and J ends lost 6 bases and 10 bases respectively, with 16 bases between them. From germline, CDR1 is LGHNA and CDR2 YNFKEQ. CDR3 length: 14 amino acids. This CDR3 reads CASSPDLVESPLHF. CDR3 nucleotides: TGTGCCAGCAGTCCGGATCTTGTGGAATCACCCCTCCACTTT.

The CDR3 spells CASSYEGDGYTF. The CDR3, as DNA: TGTGCCAGCAGTTACGAAGGAGATGGCTACACCTTC. V usage is TRBV6-2 or TRBV6-3 and J usage is TRBJ1-2; no clear D. This CDR3 has 12 amino acids. CDR1 and CDR2 from the germline V gene are MNHEY and SVGEGT. The V end lost 2 bases, the J end lost 6 bases, and 7 bases lay between the germline ends.

V gene TRBV4-2 combines with J gene TRBJ2-3, with 7 bases matching TRBD2. This CDR3 spans 16 amino acids. V shed 4 bases, J shed 2 bases, and the junction held 9 bases outside the gene matches. Per germline, CDR1 LGHNA and CDR2 YNFKEQ. CDR3 nucleotide sequence: TGTGCCAGCAGCCCCATGGGCCTAGCGGACACAGATACGCAGTATTTT. The encoded protein is CASSPMGLADTDTQYF.

This clonotype was counted at least ten times. The chain recombines TRBV20-1 with TRBJ1-5; D is ambiguous. Germline V gives CDR1 DFQATT, CDR2 SNEGSKA (reference sequence). The CDR3 loop spans 16 amino acids. V lost 5 bases, J lost 2 bases, and 19 bases lay in between. CDR3 DNA: TGCAGTGCTGGTCGAGGGCTGGGAGCGGGCAATCAGCCCCAGCATTTT. Translated: CSAGRGLGAGNQPQHF.

This clonotype was counted at least ten times. The genes are TRBV5-1 and TRBJ2-1; perhaps TRBD2 as D (5 bases). The CDR3 spans 15 residues. V gave up 0 bases and J gave up 4 bases, with 11 bases separating them. Germline V lookup: CDR1 SGHRS, CDR2 YFSETQ. CDR3 amino acids: CASSLAATGYNEQFF. CDR3 bases: TGCGCCAGCAGCTTGGCGGCGACGGGATACAATGAGCAGTTCTTC.

Note on this clonotype: A much bigger clone sits one base away, suggesting this may be a read error. V and J are TRBV12-3 or TRBV12-4 and TRBJ1-1; D unclear. CDR3 length: 12 amino acids. The CDR3: CASSFGDTEDFF. Here the CDR3 DNA reads TGTGCCAGCAGTTTTGGAGACACTGAAGATTTCTTT.

In its sample, this clonotype was seen once. V and J are TRBV2 and TRBJ2-7, with 8 bases identical to TRBD1. With V trimmed by 8 bases and J by 1 base, 4 bases remained unmatched. CDR1 is SNHLY, CDR2 FYNNEI, per germline. The CDR3 spans 13 residues. The CDR3 DNA sequence: TGTGCCAGCTGCCGGGACAGGTCCTACGAGCAGTACTTC. Amino acids: CASCRDRSYEQYF. Full variable domain (missing parts from reference TRBV2 and TRBJ2-7): EPEVTQTPSHQVTQMGQEVILRCVPISNHLYFYWYRQILGQKVEFLVSFYNNEISEKSEIFDDQFSVERPDGSNFTLKIRSTKLEDSAMYFCASCRDRSYEQYFGPGTRLTVT.

This clonotype was detected ten times or more. The chain recombines TRBV12-3 or TRBV12-4 with TRBJ1-5; D unclear. The CDR3 spans 14 residues. The V gene lost 6 bases and the J gene lost 9 bases, with 18 bases spanning the gap. The CDR3 bases are TGTGCCAGCAGCCTAGGGTCACGGCGGCGGCCCCAGCATTTT. Encoded protein: CASSLGSRRRPQHF.

This clonotype was detected only a few times. The chain is built from TRBV7-6 and TRBJ1-5, with D perhaps TRBD1 (5 bases). Trimming left V 5 bases short and J 8 bases short, with 10 bases between. The CDR3 length is 12 residues. Germline V gene data show CDR1 as SGHVS and CDR2 as FNYEAQ. Here the CDR3 DNA reads TGTGCCAGCAGCGTCCCGGGGGAGCCCCAGCATTTT. Its protein product is CASSVPGEPQHF.

The chain links TRBV5-1 to TRBJ2-1; 10 nucleotides line up with TRBD2. V gave up 3 bases and J gave up 9 bases; unmatched junction bases: 9. This CDR3 has 15 residues. The germline gives CDR1 SGHRS, CDR2 YFSETQ. The CDR3 protein is CASSSNLAGDSEQFF. DNA for the CDR3: TGCGCCAGCAGCTCTAACCTAGCGGGAGATAGTGAGCAGTTCTTC.

This clonotype occurred a few times. This rearrangement joins TRBV6-1 to TRBJ2-3; a weak D match, TRBD2 (5 bases). The germline V and J ends were trimmed by 6 bases and 2 bases, with 12 bases remaining between them. The CDR3 has 14 residues. CDR1 is MNHNS and CDR2 is SASEGT in the germline V gene. The CDR3 DNA is TGTGCCAGCAGCAAGCGGCATTTCACAGATACGCAGTATTTT. This gives the protein CASSKRHFTDTQYF.

Comment on this clonotype: Possible read error: a much larger clone is one base away. The gene calls are TRBV12-3 or TRBV12-4 and TRBJ2-1; no firm D call. The CDR3 length is 12 residues. The CDR3 DNA reads as TGTGCCAGCAGGTCCAGACTCAATGAGCGGTTCTTC. Amino acid sequence: CASRSRLNERFF.

This clonotype was observed a handful of times. The V and J genes are TRBV6-2 or TRBV6-3 and TRBJ1-1; 8 bases map to TRBD1. Germline V gene sequence: CDR1 MNHEY, CDR2 SVGEGT. J lost 5 bases, V lost 8 bases, and 4 bases had no gene match. This CDR3 region has 12 residues. The DNA of the CDR3 is TGTGCCAGCGGGACAGGAGGGACTGAAGCTTTCTTT. It specifies CASGTGGTEAFF.

This clonotype was observed a few times. The V and J genes are TRBV25-1 and TRBJ2-3; 13 nucleotides agree with TRBD2. This CDR3 spans 15 amino acids. V was clipped by 4 bases and J by 6 bases; unmatched bases: 4. CDR1 and CDR2 (germline): MGHDK, SYGVNS. The CDR3 sequence: CASSAGLAGADTQYF. Written as DNA, the CDR3 is TGTGCCAGCAGTGCAGGACTAGCGGGAGCTGATACGCAGTATTTT.